These 21 T cell receptor beta chains came from one sample sequenced in a study of identical twins. TCRdb re-called the 5' RACE reads through MiXCR, storing one row per CDR3 protein. The sample has a few hundred thousand distinct CDR3 sequences, 15% to 20% seen once. Sequenced input: naive T cells sorted from blood. These receptors were collected from a man aged 45-65 years in good health.

This clonotype was found a few times. The CDR3 sequence is CASSLARGGRETQYF. DNA of the CDR3: TGTGCCAGCAGCTTAGCTCGGGGGGGTCGGGAGACCCAGTACTTC. The gene calls are TRBV7-2 and TRBJ2-5, with 8 bases identical to TRBD2. Germline trimming cut 0 bases from V and 5 bases from J; bases unmatched to any gene: 5. The germline V gene encodes CDR1 SGHTA and CDR2 FQGNSA. The CDR3 has 15 residues.

V usage is TRBV19 and J usage is TRBJ2-1; unclear D gene. The CDR3 has 15 amino acids. V was cut by 3 bases and J by 0 bases, with 9 bases left in between. Germline V CDR1 and CDR2: LNHDA, SQIVND (reference sequence). The CDR3 region is CASSIWLSSYNEQFF. Written as DNA, the CDR3 is TGTGCCAGTAGTATTTGGCTAAGCTCCTACAATGAGCAGTTCTTC.

This clonotype has ten or more counts. The V call is TRBV3-1, the J call TRBJ1-2; D is possibly TRBD1 (6 bases). The CDR3 consists of 16 residues. V shed 0 bases and J shed 4 bases, with 15 bases lying between them. CDR1 and CDR2 (germline): LGHDT, YNNKEL (reference sequence). CDR3 amino acids: CASSQDSKGGLYGYTF. CDR3 DNA sequence: TGTGCCAGCAGCCAAGATTCTAAGGGGGGGCTCTATGGCTACACCTTC.

This clonotype was picked up a small number of times. The rearrangement joins TRBV5-1 to TRBJ2-1, with 10 bases lining up with TRBD1. V trimming: 3 bases; J trimming: 8 bases; junction bases outside the gene matches: 8. The CDR3 length is 15 residues. Germline V CDR1 and CDR2: SGHRS, YFSETQ. CDR3 sequence: CASSWAGTGADEQFF. The CDR3 nucleotides are TGCGCCAGCAGCTGGGCCGGGACAGGGGCCGATGAGCAGTTCTTC.

The chain couples TRBV27 to TRBJ2-2; TRBD2 agrees at 9 bases. CDR3 length equals 17 residues. Germline CDR1 MNHEY, CDR2 SMNVEV (reference sequence). Unmatched junction bases numbered 15, after V lost 9 bases and J lost 4 bases. CDR3 in amino acids: CARGASGTPLGTGELFF. In nucleotides, the CDR3 is TGTGCCAGGGGAGCTAGCGGGACGCCCCTCGGCACCGGGGAGCTGTTTTTT.

V gene TRBV6-2 or TRBV6-3 combines with J gene TRBJ2-5; 15 nucleotides line up with TRBD2. Germline V CDR1 and CDR2: MNHEY, SVGEGT. With V trimmed by 6 bases and J by 2 bases, 10 bases remained unmatched. The CDR3 runs 18 residues. The CDR3 spells CASSLGLAGGTRQETQYF. The CDR3 DNA follows: TGTGCCAGCAGCCTTGGACTAGCGGGAGGGACGAGACAAGAGACCCAGTACTTC.

This clonotype was found a few times. V and J are TRBV30 and TRBJ2-1; 10 positions agree with TRBD1. V lost 2 bases to trimming and J lost 7 bases; unmatched junction nucleotides: 5. Germline V gives CDR1 GTSNPN, CDR2 SVGIG (reference sequence). This CDR3 has 14 residues. In nucleotides, the CDR3 is TGTGCCTGGAGTCCGGGACAGGGGATGAATGAGCAGTTCTTC. Its translation: CAWSPGQGMNEQFF.

This clonotype occurred a few times. The chain uses TRBV5-1 and TRBJ1-3, with D possibly TRBD1 on 5 matching bases. The CDR3 has 14 residues. The V and J ends lost 0 bases and 3 bases respectively, with 7 bases between them. The germline gives CDR1 SGHRS, CDR2 YFSETQ. CDR3 in amino acids: CASSLAGYGNTIYF. The CDR3 DNA follows: TGCGCCAGCAGCTTGGCAGGGTATGGAAACACCATATATTTT.

This clonotype was recorded many times. This sequence joins TRBV30 and TRBJ2-2; a possible D gene is TRBD1 (5 bases). V was clipped by 0 bases and J by 7 bases, with 21 bases between them. Germline values: CDR1 GTSNPN, CDR2 SVGIG (reference sequence). The CDR3 consists of 17 residues. DNA for the CDR3: TGTGCCTGGAGTGTACTGTCAGGGCCACTTAACGGCGGGGAGCTGTTTTTT. This sequence encodes CAWSVLSGPLNGGELFF.

The sample holds a few counts of this clonotype. V usage is TRBV9 and J usage is TRBJ2-5, with D possibly TRBD1 on 6 matching bases. The V end was cut by 0 bases, the J end by 5 bases, with 11 bases between. CDR3 length: 14 amino acids. The V gene's germline CDR1 is SGDLS and CDR2 YYNGEE. Here the CDR3 reads CASSVDGGRETQYF. Here the CDR3 DNA reads TGTGCCAGCAGCGTAGATGGGGGCCGGGAGACCCAGTACTTC.

The rearrangement joins TRBV27 to TRBJ2-7, with D possibly being TRBD1 (6 bases). Germline CDR1 reads MNHEY; CDR2 reads SMNVEV (reference sequence). V lost 0 bases to trimming and J lost 4 bases, with 13 bases between them. The CDR3 is 15 amino acids. CDR3 protein: CASSLSNQGTYEQYF. The CDR3 nucleotides read TGTGCCAGCAGTTTATCGAATCAGGGGACGTACGAGCAGTACTTC.

The rearrangement joins TRBV6-1 to TRBJ2-5; 9 positions agree with TRBD2. The CDR3 is made up of 18 amino acids. Germline assignment: CDR1 MNHNS and CDR2 SASEGT. Germline trimming cut 6 bases from V and 7 bases from J; bases unmatched to any gene: 21. CDR3 loop: CASSPHTLAGVLIRTQYF. CDR3 coding DNA: TGTGCCAGCAGCCCTCACACGTTAGCGGGAGTCTTAATTCGGACCCAGTACTTC.

The rearrangement uses TRBV12-3 or TRBV12-4 and TRBJ2-1; tentatively, D is TRBD2 (5 bases). Trimming left V 0 bases short and J 7 bases short, with 19 bases between. The CDR3 covers 17 residues. This CDR3 is CASSLAGEGSSRNEQFF. As DNA, the CDR3 is TGTGCCAGCAGTTTAGCGGGAGAGGGATCCTCTCGGAATGAGCAGTTCTTC.

The chain has TRBV3-1 and TRBJ2-4; D not certain. The CDR3 is 16 amino acids. In germline, CDR1 is LGHDT, CDR2 YNNKEL (reference sequence). V was pared by 1 base and J by 1 base, with 11 bases between. CDR3 amino acids: CASSQVRERAKNIQYF. The CDR3 region has the DNA TGTGCCAGCAGCCAAGTGAGAGAACGGGCCAAAAACATTCAGTACTTC.

The chain links TRBV5-1 to TRBJ2-7; maybe TRBD1 (6 bases). Germline CDR1 SGHRS, CDR2 YFSETQ. The CDR3 has 15 amino acids. Trimming left V 0 bases short and J 2 bases short, with 12 bases between. In DNA form, the CDR3 reads TGCGCCAGCAGCTTGGAGCTCAGGGGCACCTACGAGCAGTACTTC. Residues: CASSLELRGTYEQYF.

This clonotype occurred a few times. The chain employs TRBV6-5 and TRBJ1-4; TRBD1 matches at 11 bases. V shed 0 bases, J shed 3 bases, and the junction held 9 bases outside the gene matches. Germline CDR1 MNHEY, CDR2 SVGAGI. The CDR3 covers 19 residues. The CDR3 DNA reads as TGTGCCAGCAGTTACTCTTGGACAGGGGGCGTCGGGTCTAATGAAAAACTGTTTTTT. It yields the protein CASSYSWTGGVGSNEKLFF.

The chain uses TRBV7-6 and TRBJ2-3; 7 bases match TRBD2. Germline V gene sequence: CDR1 SGHVS, CDR2 FNYEAQ. The CDR3 is made up of 16 amino acids. Trimming cost V 4 bases and J 5 bases; bases outside gene matches: 12. The CDR3 DNA reads as TGTGCCAGCAGCTCCCTCCAGTGGGGGGGGAGAGATACGCAGTATTTT. It codes for CASSSLQWGGRDTQYF.

This clonotype was observed at least ten times. The chain joins TRBV28 to TRBJ1-2; weak D call: TRBD1 (5 bases). CDR1 MDHEN and CDR2 SYDVKM come from the germline V gene. The CDR3 spans 16 residues. V shed 0 bases and J shed 4 bases, with 15 bases lying between them. The CDR3 DNA reads TGTGCCAGCAGTTTATGGACCCTCAGGGAACGCTATGGCTACACCTTC. Translation: CASSLWTLRERYGYTF.

This clonotype was seen at least ten times. Here the CDR3 DNA reads TGCGCCAGCAGCCAAGATGTGGCATACGGACGTGAAGAGCAGTACTTC. It is translated as CASSQDVAYGREEQYF. V is TRBV4-3 and J is TRBJ2-7, with no clear D. The ends were cut back, 0 bases at V and 7 bases at J, with 19 bases in the middle. Germline CDR1 LGHNA, CDR2 YSLEER. This CDR3 spans 16 amino acids.

This clonotype showed up many times. V is TRBV6-2 or TRBV6-3 and J is TRBJ1-1; D remains unclear. This CDR3 is 13 amino acids long. From germline, CDR1 is MNHEY and CDR2 SVGEGT. V dropped 5 bases and J dropped 1 base, with 8 bases sitting between them. Written as DNA, the CDR3 is TGTGCCAGCAGTCCATACAAGAACACTGAAGCTTTCTTT. It yields the protein CASSPYKNTEAFF.

J is TRBJ1-4 and V is TRBV19; 10 bases match TRBD1. The CDR3 consists of 15 residues. Germline-derived CDR1 and CDR2 are LNHDA and SQIVND (reference sequence). Trimming removed 9 bases from V and 4 bases from J; junction bases left unmatched: 8. The CDR3 is CASRDRGAGNEKLFF. CDR3 DNA sequence: TGTGCCAGCCGGGACAGGGGAGCCGGTAATGAAAAACTGTTTTTT.